This TCR beta chain emerged from a study of blood T cell repertoires in COVID-19. Study context: Spain, Italy and the United States supplied samples that represented acute and convalescent COVID-19.

V dropped 1 base and J dropped 6 bases, with 13 bases sitting between them. CDR3 length equals 14 residues. Germline assignment: CDR1 SGHDT and CDR2 YYEEEE. As processed by the authors: By means of reference gene primer amplification, nucleated cell counts were estimated. Assay used: immunoSEQ multiplex PCR; TCRdb lists only in-frame clones, some missing. V and J calls and clone size are as listed in that table; D and trimming were resolved from the DNA. The data show 220,000 or so clones, approximately 83% seen once. Sequencing was done on a sample of PBMCs or T cells enriched from blood (not recorded which). The clonotype originates from a woman aged 55-69 years who had recovered from COVID-19. This sequence joins TRBV5-6 and TRBJ1-2; D gene ambiguous. The CDR3 nucleotides read TGTGCCAGCAGCTTGCCCCGGGGTCCTCATGGCTACACCTTC. Its translation: CASSLPRGPHGYTF.